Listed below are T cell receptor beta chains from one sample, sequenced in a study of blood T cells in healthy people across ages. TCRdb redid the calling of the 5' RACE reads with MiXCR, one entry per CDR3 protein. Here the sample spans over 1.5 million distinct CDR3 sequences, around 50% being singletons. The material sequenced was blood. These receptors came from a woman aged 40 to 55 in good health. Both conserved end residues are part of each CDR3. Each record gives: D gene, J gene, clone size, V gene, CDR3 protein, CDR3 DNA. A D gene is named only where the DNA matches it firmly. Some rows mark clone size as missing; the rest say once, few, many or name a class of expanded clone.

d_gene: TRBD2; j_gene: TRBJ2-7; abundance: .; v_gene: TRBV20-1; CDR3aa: CSARNLAGATYEQYF; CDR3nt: TGCAGTGCTAGAAACTTAGCGGGGGCCACCTACGAGCAGTACTTC
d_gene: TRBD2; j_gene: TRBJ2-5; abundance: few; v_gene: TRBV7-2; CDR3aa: CASSLDGLGRWETQYF; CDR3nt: TGTGCCAGCAGCTTAGATGGACTAGGCAGATGGGAGACCCAGTACTTC
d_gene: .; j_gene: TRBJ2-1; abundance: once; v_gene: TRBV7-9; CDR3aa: CASTEYRRPEYNEQFF; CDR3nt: TGTGCCAGCACCGAATACCGGCGGCCTGAATACAATGAGCAGTTCTTC
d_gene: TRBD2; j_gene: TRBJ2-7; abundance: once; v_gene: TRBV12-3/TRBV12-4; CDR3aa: CASSPRFSGSSDEQYF; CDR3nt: TGTGCCAGCAGTCCCCGGTTTAGCGGGAGTTCAGACGAGCAGTACTTC
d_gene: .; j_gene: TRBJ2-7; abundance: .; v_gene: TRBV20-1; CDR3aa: CSARETGKSSYNEQYF; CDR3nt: TGCAGTGCTAGAGAGACGGGGAAATCATCCTACAATGAGCAGTACTTC
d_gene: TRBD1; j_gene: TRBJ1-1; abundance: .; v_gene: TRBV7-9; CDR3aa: CAVSRDRGSKSTEAFF; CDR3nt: TGTGCCGTCTCCCGGGACAGGGGGTCTAAGAGCACTGAAGCTTTCTTT
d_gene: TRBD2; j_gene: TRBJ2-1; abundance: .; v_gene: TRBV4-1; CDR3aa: CASSLTWTSGAYNEQFF; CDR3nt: TGCGCCAGCAGCCTAACCTGGACTAGCGGGGCCTACAATGAGCAGTTCTTC
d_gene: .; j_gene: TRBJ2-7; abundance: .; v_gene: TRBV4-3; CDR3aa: CASSQDGEGLFNEQYF; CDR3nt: TGCGCCAGCAGCCAAGACGGTGAGGGCTTGTTCAATGAGCAGTACTTC
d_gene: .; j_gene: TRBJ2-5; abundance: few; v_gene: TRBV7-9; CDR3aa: CASSTRQPWETQYF; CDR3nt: TGTGCCAGCAGCACCCGACAGCCTTGGGAGACCCAGTACTTC
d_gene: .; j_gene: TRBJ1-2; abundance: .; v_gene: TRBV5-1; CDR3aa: CASSFHIIPTNYGYTF; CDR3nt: TGCGCCAGCAGCTTCCACATAATCCCGACTAACTATGGCTACACCTTC
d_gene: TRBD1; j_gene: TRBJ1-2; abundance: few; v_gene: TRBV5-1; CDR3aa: CASSLAGQGAGGYTF; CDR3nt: TGTGCCAGCAGTTTAGCAGGACAGGGGGCGGGCGGCTACACCTTC
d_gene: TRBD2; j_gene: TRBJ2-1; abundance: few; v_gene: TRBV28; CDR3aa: CASSSGTSERYNEQFF; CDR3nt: TGTGCCAGCAGTAGCGGGACTAGCGAACGCTACAATGAGCAGTTCTTC
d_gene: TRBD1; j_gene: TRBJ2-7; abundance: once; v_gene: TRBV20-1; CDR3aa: CSARDLRTGGSYEQYF; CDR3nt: TGCAGTGCTAGAGATCTCCGGACAGGGGGCTCCTACGAGCAGTACTTC
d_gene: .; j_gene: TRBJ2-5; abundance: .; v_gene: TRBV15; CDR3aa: CASKGSVNQETQYF; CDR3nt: TGTGCCAGCAAGGGATCAGTCAACCAAGAGACCCAGTACTTC
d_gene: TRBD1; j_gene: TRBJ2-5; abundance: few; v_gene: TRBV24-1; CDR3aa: CATSEDRDETQYF; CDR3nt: TGTGCCACCAGTGAAGACAGGGATGAGACCCAGTACTTC
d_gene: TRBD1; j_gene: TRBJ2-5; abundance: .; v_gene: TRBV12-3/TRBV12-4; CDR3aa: CASSTDGTGEETQYF; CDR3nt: TGTGCCAGCAGTACGGACGGGACAGGCGAAGAGACCCAGTACTTC
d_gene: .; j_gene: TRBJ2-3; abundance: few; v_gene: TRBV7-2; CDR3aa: CASRTRQEGTDTQYF; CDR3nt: TGTGCCAGCAGAACCCGACAGGAGGGCACAGATACGCAGTATTTT
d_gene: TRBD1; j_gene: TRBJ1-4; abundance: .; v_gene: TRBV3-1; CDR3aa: CASSQGRQGTSFEKLFF; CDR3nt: TGTGCCAGCAGCCAAGGACGACAGGGCACGAGTTTTGAAAAACTGTTTTTT
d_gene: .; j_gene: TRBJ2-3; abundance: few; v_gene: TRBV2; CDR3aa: CASSDSPGSDTQYF; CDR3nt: TGTGCCAGCAGTGATTCCCCAGGGAGCGACACGCAGTATTTT
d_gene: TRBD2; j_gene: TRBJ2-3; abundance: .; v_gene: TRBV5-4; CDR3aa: CASSLVLAGGDTQYF; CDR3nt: TGTGCCAGCAGCTTGGTTCTAGCGGGGGGAGATACGCAGTATTTT
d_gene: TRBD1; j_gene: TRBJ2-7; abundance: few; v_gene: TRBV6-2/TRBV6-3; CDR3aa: CASSDRQGARYEQYF; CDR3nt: TGTGCCAGCAGTGACAGACAGGGGGCAAGGTACGAGCAGTACTTC
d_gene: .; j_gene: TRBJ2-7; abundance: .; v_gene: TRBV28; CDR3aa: CASNRITGYEQYF; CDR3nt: TGTGCCAGCAACCGAATCACAGGATACGAGCAGTACTTC
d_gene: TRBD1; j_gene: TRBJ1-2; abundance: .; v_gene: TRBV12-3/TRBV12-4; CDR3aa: CASRPQGTYGYTF; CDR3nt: TGTGCCAGCAGACCACAGGGGACCTATGGCTACACCTTC
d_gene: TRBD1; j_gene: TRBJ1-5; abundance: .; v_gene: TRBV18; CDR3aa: CASSPEGQGAEILQPQHF; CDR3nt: TGTGCCAGCTCACCAGAGGGACAGGGGGCGGAAATTCTTCAGCCCCAGCATTTT
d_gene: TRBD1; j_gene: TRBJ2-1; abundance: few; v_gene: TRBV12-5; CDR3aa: CASGDRDRVYEQFF; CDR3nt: TGTGCTAGTGGGGACCGGGACAGGGTGTATGAGCAGTTCTTC
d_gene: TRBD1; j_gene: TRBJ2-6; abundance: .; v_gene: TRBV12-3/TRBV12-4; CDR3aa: CASSKPRGRRVPGANVLTF; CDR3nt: TGTGCCAGCAGCAAGCCCAGGGGGCGCAGGGTCCCTGGGGCCAACGTCCTGACTTTC
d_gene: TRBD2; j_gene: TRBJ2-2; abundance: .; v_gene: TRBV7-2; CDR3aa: CTSSRLAGRNTGELFF; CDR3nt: TGTACCAGCAGTAGACTAGCGGGGAGGAACACCGGGGAGCTGTTTTTT
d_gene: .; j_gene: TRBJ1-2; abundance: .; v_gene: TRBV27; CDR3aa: CTSSDGLQDTNYGYTF; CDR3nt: TGTACCAGCAGTGACGGACTACAGGATACCAACTATGGCTACACCTTC
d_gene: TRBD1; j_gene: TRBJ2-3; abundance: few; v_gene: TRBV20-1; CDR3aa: CSARTGRGDTQYF; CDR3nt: TGCAGTGCACGGACAGGGAGAGGAGATACGCAGTATTTT
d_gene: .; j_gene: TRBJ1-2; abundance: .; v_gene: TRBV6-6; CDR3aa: CASTQGGIYGYTF; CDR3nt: TGTGCCAGCACCCAAGGGGGGATCTATGGCTACACCTTC
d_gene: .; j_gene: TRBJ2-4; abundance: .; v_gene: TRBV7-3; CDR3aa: CASSSGAGLDIQYF; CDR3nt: TGTGCCAGCAGCTCCGGGGCAGGGTTGGACATTCAGTACTTC
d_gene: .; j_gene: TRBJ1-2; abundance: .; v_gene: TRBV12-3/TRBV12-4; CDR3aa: CASSFLPGRNGYTF; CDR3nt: TGTGCCAGCAGTTTTCTCCCAGGGAGGAATGGCTACACCTTC
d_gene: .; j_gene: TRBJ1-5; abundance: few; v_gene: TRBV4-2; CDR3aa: CASSQAFNQPQHF; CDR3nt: TGTGCCAGCAGCCAAGCGTTCAATCAGCCCCAGCATTTT
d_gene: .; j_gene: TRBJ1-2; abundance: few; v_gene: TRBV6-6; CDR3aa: CASREVYGYTF; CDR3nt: TGTGCCAGCAGGGAAGTCTATGGCTACACCTTC
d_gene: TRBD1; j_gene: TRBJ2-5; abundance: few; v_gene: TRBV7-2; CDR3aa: CASSLGGQGRVEETQYF; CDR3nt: TGTGCCAGCAGCTTAGGTGGACAGGGGCGGGTGGAAGAGACCCAGTACTTC
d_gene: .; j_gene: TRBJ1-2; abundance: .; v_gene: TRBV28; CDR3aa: CASSLSPGTGYTF; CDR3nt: TGTGCCAGCAGTTTAAGCCCAGGGACCGGCTACACCTTC
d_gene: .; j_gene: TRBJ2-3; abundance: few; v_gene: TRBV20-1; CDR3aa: CSAEQGKQNTQYF; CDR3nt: TGCAGTGCTGAGCAGGGGAAACAAAATACGCAGTATTTT
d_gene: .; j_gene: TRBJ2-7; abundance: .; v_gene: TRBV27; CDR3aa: CASSTGSSGSYEQYF; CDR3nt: TGTGCCAGCAGCACAGGGTCTTCGGGCTCCTACGAGCAGTACTTC
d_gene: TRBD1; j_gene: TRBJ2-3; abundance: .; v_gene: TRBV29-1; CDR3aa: CSVEPYRQGGTQYF; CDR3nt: TGCAGCGTTGAACCATACCGACAGGGCGGTACGCAGTATTTT
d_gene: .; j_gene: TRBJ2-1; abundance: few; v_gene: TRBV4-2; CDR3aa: CASSPGQEGLYNEQFF; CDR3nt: TGTGCCAGCAGCCCGGGACAAGAGGGTCTCTACAATGAGCAGTTCTTC
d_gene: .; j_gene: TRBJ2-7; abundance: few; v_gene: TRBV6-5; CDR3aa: CASSYSIRYEQYF; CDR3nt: TGTGCCAGCAGTTACTCGATTAGGTACGAGCAGTACTTC
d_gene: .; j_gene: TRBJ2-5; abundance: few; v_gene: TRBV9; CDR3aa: CASSGSGSQETQYF; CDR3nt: TGTGCCAGCAGCGGATCAGGGTCCCAAGAGACCCAGTACTTC
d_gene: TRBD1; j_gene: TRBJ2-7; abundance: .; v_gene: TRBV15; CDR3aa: CATSRDLPGQGAYEQYF; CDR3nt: TGTGCCACCAGCAGAGATCTTCCGGGACAGGGAGCTTACGAGCAGTACTTC
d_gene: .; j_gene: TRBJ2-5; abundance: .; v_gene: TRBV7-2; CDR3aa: CASSFERGVEETQYF; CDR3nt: TGTGCCAGCAGCTTTGAAAGGGGAGTGGAAGAGACCCAGTACTTC
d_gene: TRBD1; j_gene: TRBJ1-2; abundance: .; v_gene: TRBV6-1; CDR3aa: CASTNSRDRPPYPLYGYTF; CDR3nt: TGTGCCAGCACCAATTCACGGGACAGGCCACCCTACCCTTTATATGGCTACACCTTC
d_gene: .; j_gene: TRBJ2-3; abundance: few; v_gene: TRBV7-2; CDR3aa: CASSFYGTQYF; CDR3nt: TGTGCCAGCAGCTTTTACGGTACGCAGTATTTT
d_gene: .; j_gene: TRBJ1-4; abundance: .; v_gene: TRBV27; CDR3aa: CASSFLGQTNEKLFF; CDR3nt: TGTGCCAGCAGTTTCCTCGGCCAGACTAATGAAAAACTGTTTTTT
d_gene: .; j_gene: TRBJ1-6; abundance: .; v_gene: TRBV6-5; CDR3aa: CASSYETVRISPLHF; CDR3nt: TGTGCCAGCAGTTACGAGACGGTACGGATTTCACCCCTCCACTTT
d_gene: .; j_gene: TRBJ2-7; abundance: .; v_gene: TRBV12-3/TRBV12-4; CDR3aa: CASSVVARYEQYF; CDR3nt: TGTGCCAGCAGTGTCGTCGCTCGCTACGAGCAGTACTTC
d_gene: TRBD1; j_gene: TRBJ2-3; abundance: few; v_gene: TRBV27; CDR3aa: CASSPGQGGRSTQYF; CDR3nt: TGTGCCAGCAGCCCGGGACAGGGAGGTCGCTCCACGCAGTATTTT
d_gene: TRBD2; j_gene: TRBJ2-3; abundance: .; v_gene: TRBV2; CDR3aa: CARTGGHSDTQYF; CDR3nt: TGTGCCAGGACGGGGGGGCACTCAGATACGCAGTATTTT
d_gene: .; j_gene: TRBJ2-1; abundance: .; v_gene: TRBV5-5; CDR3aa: CASSLAVLLAGEQFF; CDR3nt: TGTGCCAGCAGCTTGGCAGTTCTACTAGCAGGCGAGCAGTTCTTC
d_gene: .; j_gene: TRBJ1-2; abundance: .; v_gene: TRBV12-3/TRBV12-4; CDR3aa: CASSMWSSNDYGYTF; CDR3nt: TGTGCCAGCAGTATGTGGAGCAGTAATGACTATGGCTACACCTTC
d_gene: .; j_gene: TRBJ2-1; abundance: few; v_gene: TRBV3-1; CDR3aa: CASSQDNRVYNEQFF; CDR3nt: TGTGCCAGCAGCCAAGATAATAGGGTCTACAATGAGCAGTTCTTC
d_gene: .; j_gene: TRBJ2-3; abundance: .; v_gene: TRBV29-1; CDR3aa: CSVDRGRSTDTQYF; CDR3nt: TGCAGCGTTGACCGGGGGCGAAGCACAGATACGCAGTATTTT
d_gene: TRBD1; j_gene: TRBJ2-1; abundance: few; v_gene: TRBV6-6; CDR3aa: CASWPGQSSYNEQFF; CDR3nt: TGTGCCAGCTGGCCGGGACAGAGCTCCTACAATGAGCAGTTCTTC
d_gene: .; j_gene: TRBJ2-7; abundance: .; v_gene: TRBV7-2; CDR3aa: CASSLDFQGAAYEQYF; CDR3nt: TGTGCCAGCAGCTTAGATTTCCAGGGAGCTGCCTACGAGCAGTACTTC
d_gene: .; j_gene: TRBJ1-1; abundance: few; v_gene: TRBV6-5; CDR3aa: CASTHPQGGKAFF; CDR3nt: TGTGCCAGCACCCACCCACAGGGCGGCAAAGCTTTCTTT
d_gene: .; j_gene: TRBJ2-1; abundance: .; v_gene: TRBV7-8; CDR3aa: CASSQKTDKSTYNEQFF; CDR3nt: TGTGCCAGCAGCCAGAAAACCGACAAGTCCACCTACAATGAGCAGTTCTTC